This paragraph reports one TCR beta chain. What it binds is not known. This sample is drawn from a study of T cells after yellow fever vaccination. General study results and limits: Reappearance after the booster was observed for most primary-vaccination clones (around 96% CD4, approximately 90% CD8).

TCRdb reprocessed the 5' RACE reads with MiXCR, giving one entry per CDR3 protein. Here the sample spans 130,000 or so distinct CDR3 sequences, nearly 15% being singletons. This CDR3 has 13 amino acids. The V gene lost 6 bases and the J gene lost 3 bases, with 11 bases spanning the gap. Germline V gives CDR1 MNHEY, CDR2 SVGAGI. This sequence originates from a man aged 18 to 30 who received the YFV17D yellow fever vaccine. The V call is TRBV6-5, the J call TRBJ1-1; the D gene is possibly TRBD1 (6 bases). Sequencing was performed on CD8+ T cells sorted from PBMCs, taken 5 days after the yellow fever booster vaccination. The CDR3 spells CASRRGSYTEAFF. CDR3 DNA: TGTGCCAGCAGAAGGGGGTCGTACACTGAAGCTTTCTTT.